The clone carrying this T cell receptor beta chain was observed at least ten times. These data originate in a study of molecular identifiers for immune sequencing clone quantification. Using a CD8+CD4-CCR7+CD45RA+ phenotype, naive CD8 T cells were sorted. This CDR3 region has 13 residues. Germline-derived CDR1 and CDR2 are SEHNR and FQNEAQ (reference sequence). Deletions cut 2 bases from V and 7 bases from J, with 8 bases between. With listed TCR primers and previously described methods, bulk TCR libraries were prepared. Using its own MiXCR run on the PCR reads, TCRdb lists one record per CDR3 protein. The table lists about 640,000 distinct CDR3 sequences, about 20% of them singletons, with roughly 0.9% in the top ten.

Sequencing was carried out using naive CD8+ T cells from blood, with Jurkat cell RNA spiked in. The subset was: FACS-sorted CD8+CD4-CCR7+CD45RA+ naive T cells. This clonotype was obtained from a human donor in good health. Some libraries in this study had Jurkat cell RNA spiked in. J is TRBJ2-2 and V is TRBV7-9; D gene ambiguous. The chain's CDR3 is CASSLTANGELFF. The CDR3 region has the DNA TGTGCCAGCAGCTTAACGGCCAACGGGGAGCTGTTTTTT.